Shown below are 23 T cell receptor beta chains from a single sample sequenced in a study of CD8+ T cells in alopecia areata. The treatment is: oral pan-JAK inhibitor, 5-10 mg twice daily. TCR sequencing used cDNA made by reverse transcription of extracted RNA. The data were produced by immunoSEQ multiplex PCR, yet TCRdb's version contains in-frame clones alone and is incomplete. The repertoire holds over 90,000 clones, with 65% to 90% as singletons. The source material was CD8+ T cells sorted from blood, sampled between weeks 30 and 35, from a patient treated with tofacitinib. These receptors came from a human donor with alopecia areata.

The V gene is TRBV30, the J gene TRBJ2-2, with 7 nucleotides matching TRBD1. Trimming at V came to 4 bases and at J to 6 bases, leaving 5 bases not matched to a gene. CDR1 and CDR2 from the germline V gene are GTSNPN and SVGIG (reference sequence). This CDR3 region has 13 residues. CDR3 loop: CAWTYQGAGELFF. CDR3 in DNA: TGTGCCTGGACCTATCAGGGGGCCGGGGAGCTGTTTTTT. The full variable domain, with the rest looked up from reference TRBV30 and TRBJ2-2, is SQTIHQWPATLVQPVGSPLSLECTVEGTSNPNLYWYRQAAGRGLQLLFYSVGIGQISSEVPQNLSASRPQDRQFILSSKKLLLSDSGFYLCAWTYQGAGELFFGEGSRLTVL.

CDR3 in amino acids: CASSIAGGPRETQYF. CDR3 nucleotides: TGTGCCAGTAGTATAGCGGGAGGGCCCCGAGAGACCCAGTACTTC. The chain carries TRBV19 and TRBJ2-5; TRBD2 aligns across 8 bases. There are 15 residues in the CDR3. Germline V gene lookup returns CDR1 LNHDA and CDR2 SQIVND (reference sequence). J was trimmed by 4 bases and V by 1 base; bases with no gene match: 5.

The chain joins TRBV7-6 to TRBJ2-2; D might be TRBD2 (6 bases). The CDR3 runs to 14 residues. Germline CDR1 SGHVS, CDR2 FNYEAQ. V shed 5 bases and J shed 3 bases, with 10 bases lying between them. Here the CDR3 DNA reads TGTGCCAGCAGCGAAGGGACTGACACCGGGGAGCTGTTTTTT. This translates into CASSEGTDTGELFF.

V is TRBV7-6 and J is TRBJ2-7, with D possibly matching TRBD1 (5 bases). The CDR3 is 13 residues long. Germline CDR1 is SGHVS and CDR2 is FNYEAQ. Trimming took off 1 base at V and 5 bases at J, with 9 bases between the two ends. CDR3 loop: CASSLETRDEQYF. For the CDR3, the DNA is TGTGCCAGCAGCTTAGAGACCAGGGACGAGCAGTACTTC.

The CDR3 loop reads CSVRTGAGYEQYF. As DNA, the CDR3 is TGCAGCGTTAGGACAGGGGCCGGGTACGAGCAGTACTTC. The J gene is TRBJ2-5, the V gene TRBV29-1; TRBD1 aligns across 9 bases. The last part of the DNA fits TRBJ2-7 better; the J call may be wrong. Germline values: CDR1 SQVTM, CDR2 ANQGSEA. This CDR3 is 13 amino acids long.

This chain connects TRBV5-1 to TRBJ1-4; D gene ambiguous. The germline gives CDR1 SGHRS, CDR2 YFSETQ. This CDR3 has 15 amino acids. V was clipped by 0 bases and J by 6 bases, with 12 bases between them. Written as DNA, the CDR3 is TGCGCCAGCAGCTTGGTGAGTGGCCGGGATGAAAAACTGTTTTTT. Protein: CASSLVSGRDEKLFF.

Only a few counts were recorded for this clone. The chain joins TRBV29-1 to TRBJ2-7, with 13 bases that match TRBD2. Germline trimming cut 3 bases from V and 3 bases from J; bases unmatched to any gene: 5. Germline V gene data show CDR1 as SQVTM and CDR2 as ANQGSEA. CDR3 length: 15 residues. CDR3 nucleotides: TGCAGCGTTGAGGGGACTAGCGGGGAAATCTACGAGCAGTACTTC. Its protein is CSVEGTSGEIYEQYF.

The chain recombines TRBV29-1 with TRBJ2-7; 8 nucleotides line up with TRBD2. This CDR3 comprises 13 residues. Germline CDR1 SQVTM, CDR2 ANQGSEA. V lost 6 bases to trimming and J lost 3 bases; unmatched junction nucleotides: 7. The CDR3 nucleotides read TGCAGCGTGGTTGAGACTAGCGACTACGAGCAGTACTTC. Its translation is CSVVETSDYEQYF.

This chain uses TRBV7-2 with TRBJ2-3; unclear D gene. Trimming removed 1 base from V and 4 bases from J, with 6 bases in between. Per germline, CDR1 SGHTA and CDR2 FQGNSA. The CDR3 is 13 amino acids. CDR3 DNA: TGTGCCAGCAGCTTAGAAGTCCCAGATACGCAGTATTTT. It specifies CASSLEVPDTQYF.

In this sample, this clone turned up once. The V gene is TRBV7-9, the J gene TRBJ2-1; D is possibly TRBD1 (5 bases). CDR3 size: 11 residues. Trimming stripped 5 bases from V and 6 bases from J, with 5 bases between. Looked up from germline, CDR1 is SEHNR and CDR2 is FQNEAQ (reference sequence). CDR3 nucleotides: TGTGCCAGCAGCACAGGCAATGAGCAGTTCTTC. Its protein is CASSTGNEQFF.

In this sample, this clone turned up once. The chain uses TRBV6-5 and TRBJ1-1, with D perhaps matching TRBD1 (5 bases). The CDR3 has 13 residues. Trimming stripped 7 bases from V and 3 bases from J, with 12 bases between. Looked up from germline, CDR1 is MNHEY and CDR2 is SVGAGI. CDR3 in DNA: TGTGCCAGCACCGACATGGGGGACACTGAAGCTTTCTTT. Amino acids: CASTDMGDTEAFF.

CDR3 nucleotides: TGTGCCAGCAGTGGACTAGCGGGAATCTACAATGAGCAGTTCTTC. It codes for CASSGLAGIYNEQFF. The chain uses TRBV6-5 and TRBJ2-1, with 12 positions matching TRBD2. The germline gives CDR1 MNHEY, CDR2 SVGAGI. Germline trimming cut 5 bases from V and 3 bases from J; bases unmatched to any gene: 2. There are 15 residues in the CDR3.

This clone was detected a few times. V usage is TRBV29-1 and J usage is TRBJ2-1; TRBD2 matches 7 bases. Germline CDR1 is SQVTM and CDR2 is ANQGSEA. After removal of 7 bases from V and 0 bases from J, the junction contained 3 bases not matched to a gene. This CDR3 contains 13 residues. CDR3 region: CSGTGGSYNEQFF. The CDR3 DNA is TGCAGCGGGACGGGGGGCTCCTACAATGAGCAGTTCTTC.

This clone was picked up one time. This sequence joins TRBV2 and TRBJ2-1; D call uncertain. The CDR3 loop spans 11 amino acids. Trimming removed 2 bases at V and 5 bases at J, with 1 base between. Per the germline V gene, CDR1 is SNHLY and CDR2 is FYNNEI. The CDR3 here is CASSENNEQFF. CDR3 DNA: TGTGCCAGCAGTGAAAACAATGAGCAGTTCTTC.

The chain employs TRBV19 and TRBJ2-7; 10 bases agree with TRBD1. J lost 6 bases, V lost 9 bases, and 8 bases had no gene match. There are 13 residues in the CDR3. Germline lookup yields CDR1 LNHDA and CDR2 SQIVND (reference sequence). CDR3 nucleotide sequence: TGTGCCAGCAGGGGGACAGGGGAGGTCGAGCAGTACTTC. Its translation is CASRGTGEVEQYF.

The chain joins TRBV27 to TRBJ2-7; D is tentatively TRBD1 or TRBD2 (6 bases each). Germline V CDR1 and CDR2: MNHEY, SMNVEV (reference sequence). Between the trimmed V and J ends, which lost 7 bases and 7 bases, there was a span of 20 bases. The CDR3 loop spans 14 amino acids. This chain's CDR3 is CASIANRAAGEQYF. The CDR3 DNA reads TGTGCCAGCATTGCCAACAGGGCCGCGGGGGAGCAGTACTTC.

The chain employs TRBV29-1 and TRBJ2-7; possibly TRBD2 for D (6 bases). The germline V and J ends were trimmed by 3 bases and 3 bases, with 21 bases remaining between them. From germline, CDR1 is SQVTM and CDR2 ANQGSEA. CDR3 length: 16 residues. CDR3: CSVEAAGRISGYEQYF. DNA of the CDR3: TGCAGCGTTGAGGCGGCAGGGAGGATATCGGGCTACGAGCAGTACTTC.

The chain uses TRBV7-9 and TRBJ2-7; D not certain. CDR3 length: 15 residues. Trimming cost V 5 bases and J 0 bases, with 14 bases left between them. The germline gives CDR1 SEHNR, CDR2 FQNEAQ (reference sequence). The CDR3 spells CASSITGRVSYEQYF. In nucleotides, the CDR3 is TGTGCCAGCAGCATTACGGGCCGGGTCTCCTACGAGCAGTACTTC.

This clone was observed once. The chain carries TRBV27 and TRBJ1-2, with a tentative D call TRBD1 (5 bases). V was clipped by 6 bases and J by 5 bases, with 19 bases between them. The CDR3 totals 15 residues. Germline loops: CDR1 MNHEY, CDR2 SMNVEV (reference sequence). The CDR3 loop reads CASSADSRLAYGYTF. CDR3 DNA: TGTGCCAGCAGCGCAGACAGTCGATTGGCATATGGCTACACCTTC.

V gene TRBV27 combines with J gene TRBJ2-3; D gene ambiguous. V lost 0 bases and J 4 bases, leaving 14 bases between the germline ends. The CDR3 is made up of 16 amino acids. Germline loops: CDR1 MNHEY, CDR2 SMNVEV (reference sequence). DNA of the CDR3: TGTGCCAGCAGTTTATCCCTAGTCAGGAGCGCAGATACGCAGTATTTT. Residues: CASSLSLVRSADTQYF.

This chain links TRBV7-9 with TRBJ1-2; no definite D call. The V end lost 5 bases, the J end lost 4 bases, and 14 bases lay between the germline ends. CDR1 is SEHNR, CDR2 FQNEAQ, per germline (reference sequence). The CDR3 covers 14 residues. CDR3 region: CASSPWGIPYGYTF. CDR3 bases: TGTGCCAGCAGCCCCTGGGGTATACCCTATGGCTACACCTTC.

The V and J genes are TRBV11-2 and TRBJ1-5; D ambiguous. The CDR3 is 14 residues long. V lost 0 bases and J 4 bases, leaving 7 bases between the germline ends. Germline CDR1 reads SGHAT; CDR2 reads FQNNGV. CDR3 DNA sequence: TGTGCCAGCAGCTTAGATGGGCAGAATCAGCCCCAGCATTTT. This gives the protein CASSLDGQNQPQHF.

The V gene is TRBV9, the J gene TRBJ2-3, with 11 bases fitting TRBD2. This CDR3 has 16 amino acids. Germline CDR1 is SGDLS and CDR2 is YYNGEE. With 0 bases clipped from V and 6 bases from J, the junction kept 6 bases outside the gene matches. The CDR3 DNA follows: TGTGCCAGCAGCGTAGACCTAGCGGGAGGATTGGATACGCAGTATTTT. Its protein is CASSVDLAGGLDTQYF.